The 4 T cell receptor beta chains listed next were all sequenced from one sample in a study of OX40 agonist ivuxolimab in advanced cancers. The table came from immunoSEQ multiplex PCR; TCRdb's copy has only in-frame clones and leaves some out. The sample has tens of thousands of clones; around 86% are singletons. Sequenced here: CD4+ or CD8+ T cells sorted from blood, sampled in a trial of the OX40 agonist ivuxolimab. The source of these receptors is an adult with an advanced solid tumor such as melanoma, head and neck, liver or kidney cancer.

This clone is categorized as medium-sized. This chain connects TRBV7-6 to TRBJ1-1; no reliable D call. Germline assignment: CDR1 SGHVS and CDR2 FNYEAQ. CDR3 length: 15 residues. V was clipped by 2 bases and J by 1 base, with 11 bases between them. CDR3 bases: TGTGCCAGCAGCTTAACGGGGTCCTCGAACACTGAAGCTTTCTTT. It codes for CASSLTGSSNTEAFF. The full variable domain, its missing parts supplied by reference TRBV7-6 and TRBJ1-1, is GAGVSQSPRYKVTKRGQDVALRCDPISGHVSLYWYRQALGQGPEFLTYFNYEAQQDKSGLPNDRFSAERPEGSISTLTIQRTEQRDSAMYRCASSLTGSSNTEAFFGQGTRLTVV.

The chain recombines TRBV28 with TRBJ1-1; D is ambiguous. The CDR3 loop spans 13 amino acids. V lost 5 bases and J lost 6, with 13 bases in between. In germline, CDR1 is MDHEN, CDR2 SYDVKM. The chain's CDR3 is CASSLSGIPEAFF. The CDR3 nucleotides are TGTGCCAGCAGTCTGTCTGGTATCCCTGAAGCTTTCTTT.

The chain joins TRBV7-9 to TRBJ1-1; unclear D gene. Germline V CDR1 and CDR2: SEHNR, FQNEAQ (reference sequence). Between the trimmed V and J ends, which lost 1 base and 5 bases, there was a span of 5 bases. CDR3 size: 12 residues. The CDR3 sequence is CASSLGLTEAFF. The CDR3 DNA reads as TGTGCCAGCAGCTTAGGGCTTACTGAAGCTTTCTTT.

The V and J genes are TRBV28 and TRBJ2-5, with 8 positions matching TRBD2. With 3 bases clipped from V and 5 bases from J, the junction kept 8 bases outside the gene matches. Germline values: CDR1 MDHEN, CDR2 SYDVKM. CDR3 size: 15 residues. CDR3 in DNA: TGTGCCAGCAGTTTTAGCGGGAATTTAGGGGAGACCCAGTACTTC. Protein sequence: CASSFSGNLGETQYF.